This TCR beta chain was captured in a study of early T cells in non-severe SARS-CoV-2 infection. General study results and limits: Database matching using VDJdb favored anti-spike CD8 responses, with private and CD4 specificities left missing.

Trimming pared 2 bases from V and 0 bases from J, leaving 13 bases between. The CDR3 spans 16 residues. Germline V gene sequence: CDR1 SGHNT, CDR2 YYREEE (reference sequence). With respect to this clonotype: Its matching antigen is unknown.

Individual cDNA molecules each received unique molecular identifiers attached to them. TCRdb redid the calling of the 5' RACE reads with MiXCR, one entry per CDR3 protein. The repertoire holds fewer than 75,000 distinct CDR3 sequences, with 20% to 25% as singletons. The receptor's source is an adult who was a healthcare worker with PCR-confirmed SARS-CoV-2 infection or an uninfected control (not recorded which). The input for sequencing was whole blood, taken at baseline. The rearrangement uses TRBV5-4 and TRBJ2-3, with D perhaps being TRBD1 or TRBD2 (5 bases each). CDR3: CASSFFGTQSTDTQYF. The CDR3 region has the DNA TGTGCCAGCAGCTTTTTTGGGACCCAAAGCACAGATACGCAGTATTTT. The full variable domain, completed using reference TRBV5-4 and TRBJ2-3, is ETGVTQSPTHLIKTRGQQVTLRCSSQSGHNTVSWYQQALGQGPQFIFQYYREEENGRGNFPPRFSGLQFPNYSSELNVNALELDDSALYLCASSFFGTQSTDTQYFGPGTRLTVL.